Many counts were recorded for the clone carrying this TCR beta chain. Its antigen is still unknown. Ophthalmopathy in the patients scored at least 3 on Clinical Activity Score and at least 4 on NOSPECS grade, lasting under 3 months. Pregnant or lactating patients were excluded, as were those with uncontrolled infection or other autoimmune disease. Roughly 10 ml of fresh peripheral blood supplied the PBMCs. These data come from a study of T cells in Graves' hyperthyroidism and ophthalmopathy. The source material, RNA transcripts, was used to amplify TCR beta CDR3 regions. With the HTBI primer set, the TCR CDR3 went through a first round of RT-PCR. TCRdb itself ran the multiplex PCR reads through MiXCR, one entry per CDR3 protein. This table holds 500,000 or so distinct CDR3 sequences, 15% to 20% found once. Findings and caveats of the study: Prediction of ophthalmopathy progression came a median around 6 months pre-onset.

Per the germline V gene, CDR1 is SGHNT and CDR2 is YYREEE (reference sequence). This CDR3 contains 16 residues. V lost 1 base to trimming and J lost 5 bases; unmatched junction nucleotides: 4. Sequencing was performed on blood. The origin of this receptor is a woman younger than 35 with Graves' ophthalmopathy. V and J are TRBV5-4 and TRBJ2-3, with 13 bases that match TRBD2. CDR3 loop: CASSLTSGGAGDTQYF. The DNA for the CDR3 is TGTGCCAGCAGCTTGACTAGCGGGGGGGCTGGAGATACGCAGTATTTT.